This TCR beta chain came from a study of cytomegalovirus exposure and HLA in healthy donors. Background on the study: Assignment to the Caucasian-associated ancestry cluster applied to around 76% of the roughly 400 genotyped donors.

Donors likely had unrecorded immune exposures despite being nominally healthy when sampled. This clone occurred a few times. Its specificity is unknown. Broader study findings: What TCR beta sequences reportedly achieved was accurate prediction of HLA-A and HLA-B alleles in most subjects. As a later analysis showed, a missense DCLRE1C variant was linked to trimming of TCR beta V- and J-genes.

The PCR ran on 60 Vbeta and 13 Jbeta primers. Sequencing was performed with immunoSEQ multiplex PCR; in TCRdb, only in-frame clones are kept and a portion is missing. The sample records more than 95,000 clones, roughly a tenth being singletons. Trimming removed 5 bases from V and 8 bases from J, with 18 bases in between. Per germline, CDR1 SGHNT and CDR2 YENEEA. The CDR3 is 15 amino acids. The chain combines TRBV11-3 with TRBJ1-4, with D possibly matching TRBD1 (5 bases). The source of this sequence is a man in his forties in good health and CMV-seropositive. Sample: PBMCs. The CDR3 nucleotides are TGTGCCAGCAGCCCGACGGGACTTTATAAGGAAAAACTGTTTTTT. Its translation: CASSPTGLYKEKLFF.